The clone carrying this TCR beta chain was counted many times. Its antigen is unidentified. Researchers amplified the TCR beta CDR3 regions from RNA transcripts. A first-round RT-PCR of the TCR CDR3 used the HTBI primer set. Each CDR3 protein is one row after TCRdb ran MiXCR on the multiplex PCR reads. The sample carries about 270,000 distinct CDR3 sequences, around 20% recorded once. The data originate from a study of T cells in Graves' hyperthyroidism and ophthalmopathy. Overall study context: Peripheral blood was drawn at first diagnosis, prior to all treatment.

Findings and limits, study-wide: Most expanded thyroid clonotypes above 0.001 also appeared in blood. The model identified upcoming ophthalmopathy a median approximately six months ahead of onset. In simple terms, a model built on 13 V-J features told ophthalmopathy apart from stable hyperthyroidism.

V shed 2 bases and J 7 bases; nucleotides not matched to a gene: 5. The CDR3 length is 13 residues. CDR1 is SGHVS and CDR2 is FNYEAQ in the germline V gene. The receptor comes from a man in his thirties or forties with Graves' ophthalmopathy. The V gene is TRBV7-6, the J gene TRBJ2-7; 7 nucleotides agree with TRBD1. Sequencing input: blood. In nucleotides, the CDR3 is TGTGCCAGCAGCTTACAGGGGGTAGGAGAGCAGTACTTC. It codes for CASSLQGVGEQYF.